The source of this T cell receptor beta chain is a study of blood T cell repertoires in COVID-19. How the authors handled the data: Using reference gene primer amplification, nucleated cell counts were estimated. Using immunoSEQ multiplex PCR, the repertoire was profiled, and TCRdb retains in-frame clones only, with some absent. That table is the source of V, J and clone size, and D and trimming were worked out from the DNA. This repertoire shows 170,000 or so clones, about 86% found once; its top ten account for more than 7.5%. Germline loops: CDR1 SGHRS, CDR2 YFSETQ. Deletions cut 4 bases from V and 4 bases from J, with 12 bases between. CDR3 length equals 13 residues.

The sequencing input was peripheral blood. The J gene is TRBJ2-7, the V gene TRBV5-1; no definite D call. This receptor was identified in a man aged 50 to 60 with active or convalescent COVID-19. The CDR3 nucleotides are TGCGCCAGCAGCCCCGAAACCGGGTACGAGCAGTACTTC. Amino acids: CASSPETGYEQYF.